This is a list of T cell receptor beta chains from one sample in a study of T cells after posttransplantation cyclophosphamide. The assay was immunoSEQ multiplex PCR, and TCRdb's table has in-frame clones only and misses some. The sample lists 25,000 to 30,000 clones; 80% to 90% were seen once. The sequenced material came from PBMCs. The receptors here all came from a man over 45. Both conserved end residues are trimmed from each CDR3. Each record gives: V gene, CDR3 length, J gene, CDR3 protein.

TRBV5-6	17	TRBJ2-1	ASSLRLAGDTRGRNEQF
TRBV19	12	TRBJ2-7	ASSIGGGAVEQY
TRBV7-9	13	TRBJ1-1	ASSARGGQDTEAF
TRBV10-3	17	TRBJ2-3	AISGTSGAGLPGTDTQY
TRBV18	11	TRBJ1-1	ASSPDLNTEAF
TRBV27	11	TRBJ1-1	ATHPPGDTEAF
TRBV5-4	12	TRBJ1-5	ASSSRLANQPQH
TRBV11-3	11	TRBJ2-1	ASSPLPYNEQF
TRBV9	13	TRBJ2-7	ASSVGRDRGHEQY
TRBV28	13	TRBJ1-2	ASSHGLNRDYGYT
TRBV6-5	9	TRBJ2-1	ASGFNNEQF
TRBV6-1	14	TRBJ1-2	ASSEEARGLYYGYT
TRBV5-1	17	TRBJ1-1	ASTNRGSGWGRRDTEAF
TRBV9	13	TRBJ1-1	ASSAETTANTEAF
TRBV28	14	TRBJ2-2	ATLGAGTGVGGELF
TRBV9	13	TRBJ1-6	ASSVAGGGNSPLH
TRBV4-2	13	TRBJ1-2	ASSQVQGSNYGYT
TRBV5-6	10	TRBJ2-7	ASSFFSYEQY
TRBV2	11	TRBJ1-2	ASSALGQYGYT
TRBV28	11	TRBJ2-1	ASRMSGSYEQF
TRBV7-2	12	TRBJ2-3	ASSPGGAMDTQY
TRBV5-6	15	TRBJ1-1	ASSLVGWGGINTEAF
TRBV27	13	TRBJ1-6	ASGKRGKAASPLH
TRBV19	14	TRBJ1-6	ASGGTGGSYNSPLH
TRBV5-4	12	TRBJ1-3	ASSLRGSGNTIY
TRBV7-9	9	TRBJ1-1	ASSLYTEAF
TRBV5-1	13	TRBJ2-3	ASRETGERTDTQY
TRBV30	11	TRBJ2-5	AWNGDNWETQY
TRBV6-5	11	TRBJ1-1	ASKMSGPFAAF
TRBV30	12	TRBJ1-6	AQRQSSYNSPLH
TRBV28	15	TRBJ1-4	ASRYSWRGSTNEKLF
TRBV5-1	12	TRBJ2-5	ASSPRQEEETQY
TRBV7-8	12	TRBJ2-7	ASSLGTLGDEQY
TRBV7-9	10	TRBJ2-3	ASSFQKDTQY
TRBV5-1	14	TRBJ2-1	ASSLEVSGSGVEQF
TRBV6-1	12	TRBJ2-3	ASLSTQGSDTQY
TRBV11-3	14	TRBJ2-1	ASSWSGRASWNEQF
TRBV19	11	TRBJ1-5	ASSIGSELPQH
TRBV6-5	14	TRBJ1-2	ASSYSWGRANYGYT
TRBV11-3	12	TRBJ2-7	ASSLGQGTVEQY
TRBV4-1	10	TRBJ1-4	ASSGLFEKLF
TRBV6-1	13	TRBJ2-1	ASTHTRQESNEQF
TRBV5-1	10	TRBJ1-2	ASSAGDYGYT
TRBV29-1	11	TRBJ1-4	SVQPSPGEKLF
TRBV28	14	TRBJ2-2	ASSLGGGMYTGELF
TRBV7-3	14	TRBJ2-1	ASSPEAREGRYEQF
TRBV27	10	TRBJ1-2	AVKGQNYGYT
TRBV11-3	15	TRBJ2-5	ASSEGLAFIRRETQY
TRBV7-6	12	TRBJ1-4	ASSLYRGNEKLF
TRBV9	9	TRBJ2-3	ASTNTDTQY
TRBV7-9	13	TRBJ2-3	ASSLAGRSTDTQY
TRBV7-2	11	TRBJ2-2	AIRHSNTGELF
TRBV2	10	TRBJ1-1	ASQGTGTEAF
TRBV29-1	10	TRBJ2-1	SVKTSAREQF
TRBV15	11	TRBJ1-1	ATSRAGNTEAF
TRBV5-1	10	TRBJ2-5	ASSLTQETQY
TRBV15	16	TRBJ2-5	ATSRDLTLLQGEETQY
TRBV10-3	12	TRBJ2-5	AINQQGTGETQY
TRBV30	10	TRBJ2-7	AWGDSYYEQY
TRBV11-1	12	TRBJ1-1	ASSLGADRAEAF